These 32 T cell receptor beta chains share one sample of origin, sequenced in a study of control samples from healthy donors and cancer patients. Assay: immunoSEQ multiplex PCR; the TCRdb copy retains only in-frame clones and omits some. The sample yields roughly 24,000 clones, more than 75% seen once. The specimen sequenced was PBMCs. The receptors were gathered from a man between 60 and 70 years old with colorectal cancer.

The chain couples TRBV27 to TRBJ1-2; 9 nucleotides agree with TRBD1. This CDR3 has 13 residues. Germline V gene data show CDR1 as MNHEY and CDR2 as SMNVEV (reference sequence). V dropped 5 bases and J dropped 7; count of bases not matched to a gene: 5. CDR3 in amino acids: CASSPRTGAGYTF. CDR3 nucleotide sequence: TGTGCCAGCAGTCCCAGGACAGGGGCTGGCTACACCTTC.

DNA of the CDR3: TGCGCCAGCAGCTTACAGGGTCTCGGCTATGGCTACACCTTC. Its translation: CASSLQGLGYGYTF. The rearrangement links TRBV5-1 to TRBJ1-2; TRBD1 might be the D (6 bases). Trimming took 2 bases from V and 4 from J, leaving 12 bases between them. Germline CDR1 is SGHRS and CDR2 is YFSETQ. The CDR3 runs to 14 residues.

The chain carries TRBV25-1 and TRBJ1-2, with D unresolved. The V and J ends lost 3 bases and 3 bases respectively, with 5 bases between them. This CDR3 has 12 residues. CDR1 is MGHDK and CDR2 is SYGVNS in the germline V gene. DNA of the CDR3: TGTGCCAGCAGTGATGGAGACTATGGCTACACCTTC. Translating gives CASSDGDYGYTF.

The table lists this clone with a count of one. The chain carries TRBV19 and TRBJ2-1; perhaps TRBD2 as D (5 bases). Germline-derived CDR1 and CDR2 are LNHDA and SQIVND (reference sequence). Trimming took off 4 bases at V and 7 bases at J, with 17 bases between the two ends. The CDR3 is made up of 15 amino acids. The CDR3 sequence: CASSRAASSFNEQFF. The CDR3 DNA follows: TGTGCCAGTAGTAGAGCGGCTAGCTCCTTTAATGAGCAGTTCTTC.

V gene TRBV20-1 combines with J gene TRBJ2-1, with 9 nucleotides matching TRBD1. The CDR3 totals 14 residues. The V segment lost 3 bases and the J segment 7 bases; nucleotides outside the gene matches: 7. The germline V gene encodes CDR1 DFQATT and CDR2 SNEGSKA (reference sequence). The CDR3 DNA reads TGCAGTGCTAGTGGACAGGGGAGGTCAAATGAGCAGTTCTTC. This codes for CSASGQGRSNEQFF.

V and J are TRBV20-1 and TRBJ1-5; 8 bases align to TRBD1. CDR3 length equals 19 residues. V shed 3 bases, J shed 0 bases, and the junction held 16 bases outside the gene matches. CDR1 DFQATT and CDR2 SNEGSKA come from the germline V gene (reference sequence). As DNA, the CDR3 is TGCAGTGCTAGTTTCGCCGCTGGGACAGGCACATATAGCAATCAGCCCCAGCATTTT. It encodes CSASFAAGTGTYSNQPQHF.

This clone was found once. CDR3 nucleotides: TGTGCCAGCAGCTTTTCTCCGTCGCTCGGAGCTTTCTTT. Its translation: CASSFSPSLGAFF. V usage is TRBV7-2 and J usage is TRBJ1-1; D not resolved. The length of the CDR3 is 13 residues. Germline CDR1 is SGHTA and CDR2 is FQGNSA. The V end was cut by 3 bases, the J end by 10 bases, with 15 bases between. Using reference TRBV7-2 and TRBJ1-1 for the parts outside the CDR3, the full variable domain is GAGVSQSPSNKVTEKGKDVELRCDPISGHTALYWYRQSLGQGLEFLIYFQGNSAPDKSGLPSDRFSAERTGGSVSTLTIQRTQQEDSAVYLCASSFSPSLGAFFGQGTRLTVV.

The chain combines TRBV6-2 or TRBV6-3 with TRBJ2-7; D is tentatively TRBD1 or TRBD2 (5 bases each). Per germline, CDR1 MNHEY and CDR2 SVGEGT. Trimming stripped 8 bases from V and 0 bases from J, with 23 bases between. The length of the CDR3 is 17 residues. The CDR3, as DNA: TGTGCCAGCCGCCCGGGAAGGCGGGCAGGGAGCTCCTACGAGCAGTACTTC. Translated, it gives CASRPGRRAGSSYEQYF.

CDR3 protein: CASSTVEGEEKLFF. The CDR3 coding sequence is TGCGCCAGCAGCACAGTGGAGGGGGAGGAAAAACTGTTTTTT. The chain has TRBV5-1 and TRBJ1-4; tentative D call: TRBD1 (6 bases). This CDR3 is built from 14 residues. Germline CDR1 reads SGHRS; CDR2 reads YFSETQ. V gave up 4 bases and J gave up 8 bases, with 15 bases separating them.

This rearrangement joins TRBV12-5 to TRBJ2-7, with D unclear. With 5 bases removed from V and 4 bases from J, the gap between germline ends came to 21 bases. The CDR3 consists of 16 residues. The germline V gene encodes CDR1 LGHNT and CDR2 FRNRAP. Written as DNA, the CDR3 is TGTGCTAGTGGTCCCCCCCCAGGCGACTCTTTGTACGAGCAGTACTTC. Encoded protein: CASGPPPGDSLYEQYF.

This clone counts as medium-sized. The chain employs TRBV6-5 and TRBJ1-5; the D gene is possibly TRBD1 (5 bases). Germline V lookup: CDR1 MNHEY, CDR2 SVGAGI. The length of the CDR3 is 15 residues. V gave up 5 bases and J gave up 1 base, with 12 bases separating them. The chain's CDR3 is CASSTYGGSNQPQHF. CDR3 sequence (DNA): TGTGCCAGCAGTACCTACGGGGGGAGCAATCAGCCCCAGCATTTT.

This clone has a single count. This chain connects TRBV2 to TRBJ1-1; no reliable D call. The CDR3 totals 14 residues. V was shortened by 6 bases and J by 1 base, with 12 bases between the two germline ends. Germline V gives CDR1 SNHLY, CDR2 FYNNEI. As DNA, the CDR3 is TGTGCCAGCAGGGCTAAACAATGGAACACTGAAGCTTTCTTT. Translating it yields CASRAKQWNTEAFF.

A few counts support this clone. The V call is TRBV18, the J call TRBJ2-7; D is possibly TRBD1 or TRBD2 (5 bases each). V shed 5 bases and J shed 2 bases, with 10 bases lying between them. Germline values: CDR1 KGHSH, CDR2 LQKENI. The CDR3 consists of 13 residues. For the CDR3, the DNA is TGTGCCAGCTCAGAGGGGAGAACCTACGAGCAGTACTTC. Its protein is CASSEGRTYEQYF.

V gene TRBV5-5 combines with J gene TRBJ2-2, with TRBD1 identical over 9 bases. Germline CDR1 SGHKS, CDR2 YYEKEE (reference sequence). The CDR3 covers 15 residues. The V and J ends lost 4 bases and 4 bases, in that order; junction bases with no gene match: 5. CDR3 sequence: CASSTRDRVTGELFF. The CDR3 DNA reads as TGTGCCAGCAGCACCCGGGACAGGGTCACCGGGGAGCTGTTTTTT.

V and J are TRBV29-1 and TRBJ2-1, with D hard to call. Germline CDR1 is SQVTM and CDR2 is ANQGSEA. The CDR3 sequence is 12 residues long. V was clipped by 4 bases and J by 4 bases, with 8 bases between them. CDR3 sequence (DNA): TGCAGCGTTGCCCCATCTTACAATGAGCAGTTCTTC. This sequence encodes CSVAPSYNEQFF.

This clone occurred a few times. This chain connects TRBV5-1 to TRBJ1-5; 7 nucleotides line up with TRBD1. The CDR3 spans 14 residues. The ends lost 0 bases at V and 7 bases at J; junction bases unmatched: 4. CDR1 and CDR2 from the germline V gene are SGHRS and YFSETQ. The CDR3 here is CASSLGQGHQPQHF. The CDR3 nucleotides read TGCGCCAGCAGCTTGGGACAGGGACACCAGCCCCAGCATTTT.

The rearrangement uses TRBV5-1 and TRBJ2-7; D is unresolved. The V and J ends lost 0 bases and 1 base respectively, with 11 bases between them. This CDR3 comprises 15 residues. CDR1 is SGHRS and CDR2 is YFSETQ in the germline V gene. The CDR3 sequence: CASSLGSGTSYEQYV. The DNA for the CDR3 is TGCGCCAGCAGCTTGGGGTCGGGCACATCCTACGAGCAGTACGTC.

This chain connects TRBV2 to TRBJ2-4; 7 bases fit TRBD2. The CDR3 runs 13 residues. Germline values: CDR1 SNHLY, CDR2 FYNNEI. With 6 bases clipped from V and 1 base from J, the junction kept 0 bases outside the gene matches. The CDR3 region is CASSGGAKNIQYF. The CDR3 region has the DNA TGTGCCAGCAGCGGGGGGGCCAAAAACATTCAGTACTTC. Using reference TRBV2 and TRBJ2-4 for the parts outside the CDR3, the full variable domain is EPEVTQTPSHQVTQMGQEVILRCVPISNHLYFYWYRQILGQKVEFLVSFYNNEISEKSEIFDDQFSVERPDGSNFTLKIRSTKLEDSAMYFCASSGGAKNIQYFGAGTRLSVL.

The chain uses TRBV10-2 and TRBJ1-3; 7 nucleotides line up with TRBD1. V was clipped by 3 bases and J by 4 bases; unmatched bases: 3. The germline V gene has CDR1 WSHSY and CDR2 SAAADI. This CDR3 is 14 amino acids long. CDR3 in amino acids: CASSDGTVGNTIYF. The CDR3 nucleotides are TGCGCCAGCAGTGACGGGACAGTCGGAAACACCATATATTTT.

This rearrangement joins TRBV4-1 to TRBJ2-6; 10 bases map to TRBD1. Germline trimming cut 3 bases from V and 2 bases from J; bases unmatched to any gene: 4. Germline CDR1 reads MGHRA; CDR2 reads YSYEKL. The CDR3 loop spans 17 amino acids. CDR3 in amino acids: CASSQPDRGPGANVLTF. CDR3 bases: TGCGCCAGCAGCCAGCCCGACAGGGGGCCTGGGGCCAACGTCCTGACTTTC.

The chain links TRBV6-4 to TRBJ1-1, with a possible D match to TRBD1 (6 bases). The CDR3 runs to 15 residues. Germline values: CDR1 MRHNA, CDR2 SNTAGT. Trimming removed 0 bases from V and 6 bases from J, with 14 bases in between. This CDR3 reads CASSDSGRGISEAFF. The CDR3, as DNA: TGTGCCAGCAGTGACTCGGGGAGGGGGATCTCTGAAGCTTTCTTT.

The chain uses TRBV10-3 and TRBJ2-2; D not certain. Germline CDR1 reads ENHRY; CDR2 reads SYGVKD. Trimming took 2 bases from V and 4 from J, leaving 8 bases between them. This CDR3 contains 14 residues. The CDR3 DNA follows: TGTGCCATCAGTGAGCACGGTGGCACCGGGGAGCTGTTTTTT. Its translation: CAISEHGGTGELFF.

The chain employs TRBV3-1 (or the pseudogene TRBV3-2) and TRBJ1-1; TRBD1 matches at 9 bases. The CDR3 is 15 amino acids. Per germline, CDR1 LGHDT and CDR2 YNNKEL (reference sequence). Germline trimming cut 4 bases from V and 5 bases from J; bases unmatched to any gene: 8. CDR3 DNA sequence: TGTGCCAGCAGCCCCACCGGGACAGGGTGGACTGAAGCTTTCTTT. This gives the protein CASSPTGTGWTEAFF.

The chain links TRBV13 to TRBJ2-7, with D perhaps TRBD2 (5 bases). This CDR3 contains 17 residues. Germline CDR1 reads PRHDT; CDR2 reads FYEKMQ (reference sequence). V lost 3 bases and J lost 0, with 18 bases in between. Here the CDR3 reads CASSFSRDGVSSYEQYV. CDR3 coding DNA: TGTGCCAGCAGCTTTTCCCGGGATGGGGTTAGCTCCTACGAGCAGTACGTC.

J is TRBJ1-2 and V is TRBV9; D remains ambiguous. Deletions cut 3 bases from V and 8 bases from J, with 14 bases between. This CDR3 is built from 13 residues. Germline V gene lookup returns CDR1 SGDLS and CDR2 YYNGEE. DNA for the CDR3: TGTGCCAGCAGCGGTCGAGGTGTGGGGGGCTACACCTTC. It codes for CASSGRGVGGYTF.

This clone was seen more than once but under ten times. The chain couples TRBV27 to TRBJ1-2; 9 positions agree with TRBD1. Germline assignment: CDR1 MNHEY and CDR2 SMNVEV (reference sequence). CDR3 length: 14 residues. J gave up 4 bases and V 6 bases, and 6 bases lay outside the gene matches. The CDR3 here is CASRRPGQGYGYTF. The CDR3, as DNA: TGTGCCAGCAGGAGACCGGGACAGGGCTATGGCTACACCTTC.

The chain joins TRBV5-1 to TRBJ1-2; a weak D match, TRBD1 (6 bases). Trimming shortened V by 3 bases and J by 3 bases, and 12 bases separated the two germline ends. This CDR3 is 14 amino acids long. Germline loops: CDR1 SGHRS, CDR2 YFSETQ. For the CDR3, the DNA is TGCGCCAGCAGCTCATTACAGGGCGACTATGGCTACACCTTC. It codes for CASSSLQGDYGYTF. The variable domain in full, with the rest retrieved from reference TRBV5-1 and TRBJ1-2, is KAGVTQTPRYLIKTRGQQVTLSCSPISGHRSVSWYQQTPGQGLQFLFEYFSETQRNKGNFPGRFSGRQFSNSRSEMNVSTLELGDSALYLCASSSLQGDYGYTFGSGTRLTVV.

The genes are TRBV5-6 and TRBJ1-1; TRBD1 is a possible D gene (6 bases). Trimming shortened V by 5 bases and J by 2 bases, and 19 bases separated the two germline ends. The CDR3 has 16 amino acids. The germline CDR1 and CDR2 sequences are SGHDT and YYEEEE. CDR3 protein: CASRYSSGRGNTEAFF. DNA for the CDR3: TGTGCCAGCAGGTACAGCAGTGGCAGGGGAAACACTGAAGCTTTCTTT.

The chain has TRBV28 and TRBJ2-7, with a tentative D call TRBD2 (7 bases). This CDR3 has 15 amino acids. CDR1 is MDHEN, CDR2 SYDVKM, per germline. Trimming shortened V by 3 bases and J by 5 bases, and 17 bases separated the two germline ends. In DNA, the CDR3 is TGTGCCAGCAGTTTTGTGTGGGGGGGCCCTGACGAGCAGTACTTC. Translating it yields CASSFVWGGPDEQYF.

The chain carries TRBV5-1 and TRBJ2-2; a possible D gene is TRBD1 (6 bases). The V and J ends lost 2 bases and 3 bases respectively, with 11 bases between them. This CDR3 spans 15 amino acids. The germline CDR1 and CDR2 sequences are SGHRS and YFSETQ. The CDR3 here is CASSLQGSDTGELFF. The CDR3 nucleotides are TGCGCCAGCAGCTTACAGGGATCGGACACCGGGGAGCTGTTTTTT.

This sequence joins TRBV7-9 and TRBJ2-3; D gene unclear. Germline V gene sequence: CDR1 SEHNR, CDR2 FQNEAQ (reference sequence). V lost 5 bases to trimming and J lost 3 bases, with 6 bases between them. The CDR3 is made up of 12 amino acids. CDR3 loop: CASSPDTDTQYF. In nucleotides, the CDR3 is TGTGCCAGCAGCCCTGATACAGATACGCAGTATTTT.

The V call is TRBV4-1, the J call TRBJ2-7; D unclear. Deletions cut 0 bases from V and 3 bases from J, with 12 bases between. This CDR3 contains 15 residues. From germline, CDR1 is MGHRA and CDR2 YSYEKL. The DNA for the CDR3 is TGCGCCAGCAGCCAAGAAGGTCCTTCTCGCTACGAGCAGTACTTC. Its protein product is CASSQEGPSRYEQYF.